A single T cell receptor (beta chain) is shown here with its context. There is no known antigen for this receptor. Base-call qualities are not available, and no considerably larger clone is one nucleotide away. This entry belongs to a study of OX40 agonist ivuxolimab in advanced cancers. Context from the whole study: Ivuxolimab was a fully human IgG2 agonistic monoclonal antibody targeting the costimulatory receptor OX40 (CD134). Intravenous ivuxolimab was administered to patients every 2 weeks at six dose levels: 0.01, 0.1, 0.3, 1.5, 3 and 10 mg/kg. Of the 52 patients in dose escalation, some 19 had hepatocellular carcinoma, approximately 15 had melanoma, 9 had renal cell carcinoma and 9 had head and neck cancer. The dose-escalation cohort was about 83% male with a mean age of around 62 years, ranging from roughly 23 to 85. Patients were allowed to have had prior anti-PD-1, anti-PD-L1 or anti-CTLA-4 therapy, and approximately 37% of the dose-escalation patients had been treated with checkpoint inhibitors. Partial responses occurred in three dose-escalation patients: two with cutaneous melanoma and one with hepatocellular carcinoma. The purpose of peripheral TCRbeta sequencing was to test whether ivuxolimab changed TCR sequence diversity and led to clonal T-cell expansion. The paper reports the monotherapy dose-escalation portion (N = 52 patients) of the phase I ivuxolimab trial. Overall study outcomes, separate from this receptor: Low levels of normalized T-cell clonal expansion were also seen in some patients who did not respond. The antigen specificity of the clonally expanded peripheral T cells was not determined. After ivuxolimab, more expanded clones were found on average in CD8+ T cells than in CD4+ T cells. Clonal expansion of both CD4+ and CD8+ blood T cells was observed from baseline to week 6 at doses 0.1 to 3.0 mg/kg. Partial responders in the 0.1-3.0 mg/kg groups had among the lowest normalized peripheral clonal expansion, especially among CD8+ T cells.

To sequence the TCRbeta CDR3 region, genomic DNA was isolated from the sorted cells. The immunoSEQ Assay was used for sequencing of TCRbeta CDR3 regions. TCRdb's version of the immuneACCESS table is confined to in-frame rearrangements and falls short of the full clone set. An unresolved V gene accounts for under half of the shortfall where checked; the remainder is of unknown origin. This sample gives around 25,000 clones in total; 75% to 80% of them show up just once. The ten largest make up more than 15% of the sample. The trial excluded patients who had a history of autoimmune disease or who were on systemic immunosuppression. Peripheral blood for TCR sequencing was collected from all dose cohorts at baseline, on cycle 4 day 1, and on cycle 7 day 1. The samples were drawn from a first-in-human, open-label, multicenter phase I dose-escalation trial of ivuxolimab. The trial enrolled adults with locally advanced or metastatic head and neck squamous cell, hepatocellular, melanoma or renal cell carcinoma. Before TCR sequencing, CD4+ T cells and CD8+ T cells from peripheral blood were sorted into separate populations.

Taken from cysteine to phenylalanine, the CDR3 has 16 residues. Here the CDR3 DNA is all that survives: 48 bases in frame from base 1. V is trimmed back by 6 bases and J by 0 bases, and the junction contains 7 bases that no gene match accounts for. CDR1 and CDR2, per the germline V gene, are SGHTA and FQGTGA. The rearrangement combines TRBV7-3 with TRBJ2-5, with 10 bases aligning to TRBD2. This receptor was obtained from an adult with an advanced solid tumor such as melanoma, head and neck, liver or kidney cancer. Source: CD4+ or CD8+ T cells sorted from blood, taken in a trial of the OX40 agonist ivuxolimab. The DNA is TGTGCCAGCAGAGGAGGACTAGCGGCGTACCAAGAGACCCAGTACTTC. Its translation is CASRGGLAAYQETQYF.